The 2 T cell receptor beta chains below all came from one sample that was sequenced in a study of T cells after yellow fever vaccination. MiXCR, run by TCRdb on the 5' RACE reads, gives a single entry per CDR3 protein. The sample yields approximately 250,000 distinct CDR3 sequences, less than 7.5% seen once. The specimen comprised CD4+ T cells sorted from PBMCs, sampled on the day of the yellow fever booster vaccination. Every receptor here comes from a man younger than 40 who received the YFV17D yellow fever vaccine.

V and J are TRBV9 and TRBJ2-1; 11 nucleotides align to TRBD2. The CDR3 contains 15 residues. V was clipped by 4 bases and J by 8 bases; unmatched bases: 8. CDR1 and CDR2 from the germline V gene are SGDLS and YYNGEE. In nucleotides, the CDR3 is TGTGCCAGCAGCCCTACTAGCGGGAGTCAGTATGAGCAGTTCTTC. It codes for CASSPTSGSQYEQFF.

V and J are TRBV6-1 and TRBJ2-5; the D gene could be TRBD1 or TRBD2 (5 bases each). V dropped 6 bases and J dropped 0 bases, with 17 bases sitting between them. The CDR3 loop spans 16 amino acids. Germline V gene sequence: CDR1 MNHNS, CDR2 SASEGT. CDR3 nucleotide sequence: TGTGCCAGCAGCCCCCAGGGAGCGTACCACCAAGAGACCCAGTACTTC. Translated, it gives CASSPQGAYHQETQYF.